This T cell receptor (beta chain) originates from a study of T cells expressing NK-cell markers. For each CDR3 protein, TCRdb gives one entry from its re-call of the 5' RACE reads, without DNA. Its listing shows approximately 460,000 distinct CDR3 sequences. CDR1 and CDR2 (germline): MGHDK, SYGVNS. The CDR3 consists of 15 residues. This TCR derives from a woman between 18 and 69 years old in good health. The specimen sequenced was blood T cells: a sorted CD56 or NKG2C T cell subset, CD4+ or CD8+ T cells, or bulk PBMC T cells (not recorded which). J is TRBJ2-7 and V is TRBV25-1; as DNA is missing, the TRBD1 call by TCRdb cannot be tested. The chain's CDR3 is CASRTDRGSTYEQYF.